Listed below are T cell receptor beta chains from one sample, sequenced in a study of PD-1 and CTLA-4 blockade in melanoma. The repertoire was sequenced with immunoSEQ multiplex PCR; TCRdb's copy has only in-frame clones and lacks some. This sample has fewer than 35,000 clones, with roughly nine tenths found just once. Specimen: CD8+ T cells from peripheral blood, collected from a patient given anti-PD-1 treatment. These receptors all stem from a human donor with melanoma. CDR3s include the opening cysteine and the closing phenylalanine or tryptophan. The D gene is left open where the match is weak. Clone size is shown for a subset of rows, as once, few, many or a class of expanded clone.

j_gene	abundance	v_gene	d_gene	CDR3aa	CDR3nt
TRBJ1-5	.	TRBV19	.	CASSNKDPNQPQHF	TGTGCCAGTAGTAATAAGGATCCGAATCAGCCCCAGCATTTT
TRBJ2-5	.	TRBV9	.	CASSGHAETQYF	TGTGCCAGCAGCGGCCACGCGGAGACCCAGTACTTC
TRBJ2-2	.	TRBV12-3/TRBV12-4	.	CASSPGAGELFF	TGTGCCAGCAGTCCAGGCGCCGGGGAGCTGTTTTTT
TRBJ2-3	.	TRBV6-1	.	CASSEALAGAPDTQYF	TGTGCCAGCAGTGAAGCGCTCGCGGGGGCGCCAGATACGCAGTATTTT
TRBJ2-3	.	TRBV23-1	TRBD2	CASSPSTSGSTDTQYF	TGCGCCAGCAGTCCCTCCACTAGCGGGAGCACAGATACGCAGTATTTT
TRBJ1-2	.	TRBV5-1	.	CASNQAGAGTDGYTF	TGCGCCAGCAACCAGGCCGGGGCAGGGACGGATGGCTACACCTTC
TRBJ2-5	.	TRBV10-3	TRBD2	CAISVGTSGGYQETQYF	TGTGCCATCAGTGTCGGGACTAGCGGGGGGTACCAAGAGACCCAGTACTTC
TRBJ2-5	.	TRBV12-3/TRBV12-4	.	CASSPGETQYF	TGTGCCAGCAGCCCCGGGGAGACCCAGTACTTC
TRBJ2-1	.	TRBV12-3/TRBV12-4	.	CASSLAGGNEQFF	TGTGCCAGCAGTTTAGCCGGGGGTAATGAGCAGTTCTTC
TRBJ2-1	.	TRBV3-1/TRBV3-2	.	CASSPETGTANNEQFF	TGTGCCAGCAGTCCCGAAACCGGGACGGCAAACAATGAGCAGTTCTTC
TRBJ2-4	.	TRBV4-1	TRBD2	CASSQASGSGIQYF	TGCGCCAGCAGCCAGGCTAGCGGGAGTGGCATTCAGTACTTC
TRBJ2-7	.	TRBV28	.	CASSFYGRSPYEQYF	TGTGCCAGCAGTTTTTATGGCCGCTCGCCCTACGAGCAGTACTTC
TRBJ2-7	once	TRBV29-1	TRBD1	CSVEDGTGGGYEQYF	TGCAGCGTTGAAGATGGGACAGGGGGGGGCTACGAGCAGTACTTC
TRBJ2-2	few	TRBV7-9	.	CASSGGPNTGELFF	TGTGCCAGCAGCGGGGGCCCGAACACCGGGGAGCTGTTTTTT